This entry lists 32 T cell receptor beta chains sequenced from one sample in a study of blood T cell repertoires in COVID-19. Clones were read by immunoSEQ multiplex PCR, and TCRdb kept only the in-frame ones, dropping some. Seen here are over 250,000 clones, 90% observed once, and the top ten hold 2.6%. The sample comprised PBMCs or T cells enriched from blood (not recorded which). The source of these receptors is a man aged 60 to 69 who had recovered from COVID-19.

This rearrangement joins TRBV10-3 to TRBJ1-5; the D is unclear. The CDR3 is 15 amino acids. The V gene's germline CDR1 is ENHRY and CDR2 SYGVKD. V shed 3 bases and J shed 0 bases, with 9 bases lying between them. The CDR3 DNA reads as TGTGCCATCAGTGATTTGCAGTATAGCAATCAGCCCCAGCATTTT. Translating gives CAISDLQYSNQPQHF.

The chain carries TRBV15 and TRBJ2-3; 8 nucleotides line up with TRBD1. This CDR3 has 15 amino acids. V trimming: 1 base; J trimming: 5 bases; junction bases outside the gene matches: 5. The V gene's germline CDR1 is LNHNV and CDR2 YYDKDF (reference sequence). In DNA, the CDR3 is TGTGCCACCAGCAGAGCCGGACAGGGTGGAGATACGCAGTATTTT. This codes for CATSRAGQGGDTQYF.

The chain joins TRBV5-1 to TRBJ1-1, with 9 nucleotides matching TRBD1. V lost 3 bases and J lost 8; bases outside the gene matches: 2. This CDR3 contains 12 residues. The germline V gene has CDR1 SGHRS and CDR2 YFSETQ. The CDR3 DNA reads as TGCGCCAGCAGCTATGGACAGGGGGAAGCTTTCTTT. It is translated as CASSYGQGEAFF.

J is TRBJ1-5 and V is TRBV6-5; no definite D call. Germline values: CDR1 MNHEY, CDR2 SVGAGI. The CDR3 runs to 14 residues. Trimming left V 6 bases short and J 2 bases short, with 11 bases between. CDR3 loop: CASSSGPRNQPQHF. In DNA, the CDR3 is TGTGCCAGCAGCAGCGGACCGCGCAATCAGCCCCAGCATTTT.

The CDR3 coding sequence is TGCGCCAGCAGCAAGACAGGGAATAATTCACCCCTCCACTTT. Protein sequence: CASSKTGNNSPLHF. The gene calls are TRBV5-1 and TRBJ1-6; TRBD1 agrees at 7 bases. Germline V gives CDR1 SGHRS, CDR2 YFSETQ. V lost 4 bases, J lost 5 bases, and 3 bases stayed unmatched. CDR3 length equals 14 residues.

The V call is TRBV11-1, the J call TRBJ2-1, with D hard to call. V gave up 4 bases and J gave up 5 bases, with 6 bases separating them. Per germline, CDR1 SGHAT and CDR2 FQDESV (reference sequence). The CDR3 runs to 12 residues. The CDR3: CASSSGDNEQFF. CDR3 bases: TGTGCCAGCAGCTCCGGAGACAATGAGCAGTTCTTC. The whole variable domain, filled in from reference TRBV11-1 and TRBJ2-1, reads EAEVAQSPRYKITEKSQAVAFWCDPISGHATLYWYRQILGQGPELLVQFQDESVVDDSQLPKDRFSAERLKGVDSTLKIQPAELGDSAMYLCASSSGDNEQFFGPGTRLTVL.

The chain carries TRBV29-1 and TRBJ2-5; TRBD2 matches 13 bases. The junction had 5 bases not matched to a gene; V was cut back by 7 bases and J by 0 bases. CDR3 length equals 15 residues. Germline V gene sequence: CDR1 SQVTM, CDR2 ANQGSEA. The CDR3 nucleotides read TGCAGCGGAGGGACTAGCGGGGAGTACCAAGAGACCCAGTACTTC. The encoded protein is CSGGTSGEYQETQYF. Full variable domain (remainder filled in from reference TRBV29-1 and TRBJ2-5): SAVISQKPSRDICQRGTSLTIQCQVDSQVTMMFWYRQQPGQSLTLIATANQGSEATYESGFVIDKFPISRPNLTFSTLTVSNMSPEDSSIYLCSGGTSGEYQETQYFGPGTRLLVL.

CDR3 sequence: CASSIKLANEKLFF. The CDR3 nucleotides are TGCGCCAGCAGTATCAAGCTTGCTAATGAAAAACTGTTTTTT. This chain joins TRBV5-1 and TRBJ1-4; D remains ambiguous. This CDR3 comprises 14 residues. The germline gives CDR1 SGHRS, CDR2 YFSETQ. V shed 5 bases and J shed 3 bases, with 11 bases lying between them.

This clone appeared a single time. The chain has TRBV3-1 (or the pseudogene TRBV3-2) and TRBJ1-1, with D hard to call. The CDR3 spans 13 residues. The V end was cut by 3 bases, the J end by 1 base, with 6 bases between. Per germline, CDR1 LGHDT and CDR2 YNNKEL (reference sequence). In DNA, the CDR3 is TGTGCCAGCAGCCAGGCAGAGAACACTGAAGCTTTCTTT. Its translation is CASSQAENTEAFF.

The rearrangement joins TRBV6-5 to TRBJ2-1; D remains unclear. V dropped 0 bases and J dropped 1 base, with 10 bases sitting between them. The CDR3 is 16 residues long. Germline V CDR1 and CDR2: MNHEY, SVGAGI. The CDR3 region is CASSYSSLGSYNEQFF. CDR3 bases: TGTGCCAGCAGTTACTCGAGTCTCGGGTCCTACAATGAGCAGTTCTTC.

V and J are TRBV7-9 and TRBJ2-5, with D perhaps matching TRBD2 (6 bases). V shed 5 bases and J shed 5 bases, with 15 bases lying between them. Germline V gives CDR1 SEHNR, CDR2 FQNEAQ (reference sequence). The CDR3 has 14 residues. The CDR3 region has the DNA TGTGCCAGCAGCCCGGACGGGGGTGGGGAGACCCAGTACTTC. This sequence encodes CASSPDGGGETQYF. The entire variable domain, with the rest obtained from reference TRBV7-9 and TRBJ2-5, is as follows: DTGVSQNPRHKITKRGQNVTFRCDPISEHNRLYWYRQTLGQGPEFLTYFQNEAQLEKSRLLSDRFSAERPKGSFSTLEIQRTEQGDSAMYLCASSPDGGGETQYFGPGTRLLVL.

V usage is TRBV4-3 and J usage is TRBJ2-1; 8 bases line up with TRBD2. The V and J ends lost 4 bases and 4 bases, in that order; junction bases with no gene match: 12. CDR1 is LGHNA, CDR2 YSLEER, per germline. The CDR3 has 17 residues. The CDR3 sequence: CASSPGAPGLVYNEQFF. The CDR3 DNA reads TGCGCCAGCAGCCCAGGGGCGCCGGGACTAGTTTACAATGAGCAGTTCTTC.

The rearrangement links TRBV12-3 or TRBV12-4 to TRBJ2-5; the match to TRBD2 covers 7 bases. V was pared by 6 bases and J by 9 bases, with 4 bases of the junction left unmatched. The CDR3 totals 11 residues. CDR3 residues: CASRSSGAQYF. The CDR3 DNA reads as TGTGCCAGCAGGTCGAGCGGGGCCCAGTACTTC.

V usage is TRBV6-2 or TRBV6-3 and J usage is TRBJ1-6, with TRBD1 matching over 8 bases. J lost 8 bases, V lost 6 bases, and 9 bases had no gene match. Germline-derived CDR1 and CDR2 are MNHEY and SVGEGT. CDR3 size: 15 residues. The CDR3 reads CASSHAGQGDSPLHF. The CDR3 coding sequence is TGTGCCAGCAGCCACGCTGGACAGGGTGATTCACCCCTCCACTTT.

Details on this clone: Other nucleotide sequences in the sample specify the same CDR3. The CDR3 nucleotides are TGTGCCAGCAGTATCACTAGAACCGATACGCAGTATTTT. The encoded protein is CASSITRTDTQYF. The chain employs TRBV7-9 and TRBJ2-3; TRBD2 is a possible D gene (5 bases). Germline CDR1 reads SEHNR; CDR2 reads FQNEAQ (reference sequence). Trimming removed 6 bases from V and 6 bases from J, with 13 bases in between. This CDR3 is built from 13 residues.

The chain couples TRBV30 to TRBJ1-2; 9 nucleotides align to TRBD1. The junction had 5 bases not matched to a gene; V was cut back by 5 bases and J by 4 bases. Germline V lookup: CDR1 GTSNPN, CDR2 SVGIG (reference sequence). The CDR3 length is 13 residues. For the CDR3, the DNA is TGTGCCTGGGGGACAGGGCGGGTCTATGGCTACACCTTC. Residues: CAWGTGRVYGYTF.

The chain combines TRBV24-1 with TRBJ2-2; 8 nucleotides agree with TRBD2. The CDR3 runs to 16 residues. The ends lost 0 bases at V and 3 bases at J; junction bases unmatched: 2. From germline, CDR1 is KGHDR and CDR2 SFDVKD. CDR3: CATSDLGAGDTGELFF. The DNA for the CDR3 is TGTGCCACCAGTGATTTGGGAGCGGGAGACACCGGGGAGCTGTTTTTT.

The rearrangement links TRBV5-4 to TRBJ1-6, with D uncertain. This CDR3 comprises 18 residues. V shed 4 bases and J shed 0 bases, with 17 bases lying between them. Germline CDR1 SGHNT, CDR2 YYREEE (reference sequence). The DNA for the CDR3 is TGTGCCAGCAGCCGCGACTCCGGGAAAAGCTCCTATAATTCACCCCTCCACTTT. It encodes CASSRDSGKSSYNSPLHF.

This clone has only one observation. The chain couples TRBV7-8 to TRBJ2-7, with TRBD2 matching 10 bases. V shed 4 bases and J 2 bases; nucleotides not matched to a gene: 2. Per germline, CDR1 SGHVS and CDR2 FQNEAQ. This CDR3 has 14 amino acids. The CDR3 protein is CASSSSGRTYEQYF. The CDR3 nucleotides are TGTGCCAGCAGCTCTAGCGGGAGAACCTACGAGCAGTACTTC.

This clone occurred once. The chain uses TRBV10-1 and TRBJ2-7; possibly TRBD2 for D (6 bases). Trimming left V 3 bases short and J 3 bases short, with 12 bases between. The CDR3 runs 14 residues. Germline assignment: CDR1 WNHNN and CDR2 SYGVQD (reference sequence). Here the CDR3 reads CASSDGTQDYEQYF. The CDR3 DNA sequence: TGCGCCAGCAGTGACGGGACTCAAGACTACGAGCAGTACTTC.

This clone is a singleton in its sample. CDR3 nucleotides: TGCGCCAGCAGCTACGACAGGTCAAGCACAGATACGCAGTATTTT. Translating it yields CASSYDRSSTDTQYF. The chain links TRBV5-1 to TRBJ2-3; a possible D gene is TRBD1 (6 bases). The CDR3 has 15 residues. The V gene's germline CDR1 is SGHRS and CDR2 YFSETQ. Trimming removed 3 bases from V and 0 bases from J, with 11 bases in between.

The V gene is TRBV30, the J gene TRBJ2-7; 13 bases line up with TRBD2. CDR1 is GTSNPN and CDR2 is SVGIG in the germline V gene (reference sequence). V trimming: 2 bases; J trimming: 8 bases; junction bases outside the gene matches: 12. The CDR3 consists of 16 residues. The CDR3 loop is CAWSKNGGLAGDQQYF. The CDR3 nucleotides are TGTGCCTGGAGTAAAAACGGCGGACTAGCGGGAGACCAGCAGTACTTC. The variable domain in full, completed from reference TRBV30 and TRBJ2-7, reads SQTIHQWPATLVQPVGSPLSLECTVEGTSNPNLYWYRQAAGRGLQLLFYSVGIGQISSEVPQNLSASRPQDRQFILSSKKLLLSDSGFYLCAWSKNGGLAGDQQYFGPGTRLTVT.

This clone was picked up one time. This chain joins TRBV18 and TRBJ2-4, with D possibly TRBD1 on 5 matching bases. The CDR3 loop spans 14 amino acids. V gave up 6 bases and J gave up 1 base, with 10 bases separating them. Germline values: CDR1 KGHSH, CDR2 LQKENI. CDR3 amino acids: CASSPRAAKNIQYF. CDR3 sequence (DNA): TGTGCCAGCTCCCCCAGGGCGGCCAAAAACATTCAGTACTTC.

This clone is a singleton in its sample. CDR3 amino acids: CASSPYGLAADTQYF. CDR3 nucleotides: TGTGCCAGCAGCCCGTACGGACTAGCCGCAGATACGCAGTATTTT. The J gene is TRBJ2-3, the V gene TRBV5-4; 8 bases match TRBD2. Trimming at V came to 4 bases and at J to 4 bases, leaving 8 bases not matched to a gene. CDR1 is SGHNT and CDR2 is YYREEE in the germline V gene (reference sequence). The CDR3 extends over 15 amino acids.

This clone was picked up many times. This chain uses TRBV10-1 with TRBJ2-1; 8 bases match TRBD2. Germline V gene lookup returns CDR1 WNHNN and CDR2 SYGVQD (reference sequence). The CDR3 runs to 12 residues. V was pared by 2 bases and J by 13 bases, with 4 bases of the junction left unmatched. CDR3 region: CASSEREGSQFF. As DNA, the CDR3 is TGCGCCAGCAGTGAGCGGGAGGGCTCCCAGTTCTTC.

This sequence joins TRBV19 and TRBJ2-5; a possible D gene is TRBD2 (6 bases). This CDR3 contains 15 residues. The V gene lost 7 bases and the J gene lost 1 base, with 16 bases spanning the gap. Germline lookup yields CDR1 LNHDA and CDR2 SQIVND (reference sequence). CDR3 nucleotide sequence: TGTGCCAGTATCGGGGGAGGAGCTGCCCAAGAGACCCAGTACTTC. As protein: CASIGGGAAQETQYF.

The J gene is TRBJ1-6, the V gene TRBV11-2; unclear D gene. V lost 1 base to trimming and J lost 7 bases, with 11 bases between them. Germline V gene sequence: CDR1 SGHAT, CDR2 FQNNGV. This CDR3 is built from 15 residues. The CDR3 DNA reads as TGTGCCAGCAGCTTAGTGGCCCCGCGGAATTCACCCCTCCACTTT. Its translation: CASSLVAPRNSPLHF.

V and J are TRBV5-1 and TRBJ2-1; TRBD2 might be the D (5 bases). The germline gives CDR1 SGHRS, CDR2 YFSETQ. The V gene lost 0 bases and the J gene lost 9 bases, with 16 bases spanning the gap. The CDR3 has 15 residues. The CDR3 sequence: CASSLAAGTAGEQFF. The CDR3 region has the DNA TGCGCCAGCAGCTTGGCGGCGGGCACCGCGGGTGAGCAGTTCTTC.

This clone occurred once. In DNA, the CDR3 is TGTGCCAGCAGTGACGAACCGTCTATCTATGGCTACACCTTC. Residues: CASSDEPSIYGYTF. The chain uses TRBV2 and TRBJ1-2; no clear D gene. The V end lost 3 bases, the J end lost 4 bases, and 12 bases lay between the germline ends. The CDR3 consists of 14 residues. The germline CDR1 and CDR2 sequences are SNHLY and FYNNEI. The full variable domain, its missing parts supplied by reference TRBV2 and TRBJ1-2, is EPEVTQTPSHQVTQMGQEVILRCVPISNHLYFYWYRQILGQKVEFLVSFYNNEISEKSEIFDDQFSVERPDGSNFTLKIRSTKLEDSAMYFCASSDEPSIYGYTFGSGTRLTVV.

This clone was recorded only once. The chain has TRBV20-1 and TRBJ1-2, with D unresolved. The germline gives CDR1 DFQATT, CDR2 SNEGSKA (reference sequence). V lost 5 bases to trimming and J lost 7 bases, with 8 bases between them. There are 10 residues in the CDR3. The CDR3 DNA follows: TGCAGTGCTTCCATCATTGGCTACACCTTC. This sequence encodes CSASIIGYTF.

This chain connects TRBV10-3 to TRBJ2-7; TRBD1 matches 7 bases. This CDR3 comprises 13 residues. With V trimmed by 3 bases and J by 3 bases, 2 bases remained unmatched. CDR1 ENHRY and CDR2 SYGVKD come from the germline V gene. CDR3 sequence: CAISDHRGYEQYF. CDR3 sequence (DNA): TGTGCCATCAGTGATCACAGGGGCTACGAGCAGTACTTC.

This chain joins TRBV7-6 and TRBJ2-7; 9 nucleotides align to TRBD1. This CDR3 contains 16 residues. Germline CDR1 reads SGHVS; CDR2 reads FNYEAQ. The trim removed 1 base at V and 3 bases at J, leaving 7 bases unmatched. CDR3 protein: CASSLGPGQGDYEQYF. CDR3 DNA: TGTGCCAGCAGCTTAGGGCCGGGACAGGGCGACTACGAGCAGTACTTC.